This T cell receptor beta chain stems from a study of cytomegalovirus exposure and HLA in healthy donors. Study-wide results and caveats: Despite most TCR sequences being rare, some public TCRs occurred in many donors. In a later analysis, the majority of CMV-associated beta chains seemingly showed HLA restriction. The authors reported that TCR beta sequences could predict HLA-A and HLA-B alleles. These predictions were accurate for most subjects in the first cohort.

PCR used 60 Vbeta primers and 13 Jbeta primers. The repertoire was sequenced with immunoSEQ multiplex PCR; TCRdb's copy has only in-frame clones and lacks some. This sample has approximately 120,000 clones, with 69% found just once. Turning to this clone: Its antigen remains unidentified.

The V gene end was trimmed by 4 bases and the J gene end by 2 bases; junction bases not matched to a gene: 2. The germline V gene has CDR1 MNHEY and CDR2 SMNVEV (reference sequence). The CDR3 sequence is 14 residues long. The sample consisted of PBMCs. This clonotype was sampled from a woman in her 70s in good health and CMV-seropositive. This chain uses TRBV27 with TRBJ1-5, with 7 nucleotides matching TRBD1. This CDR3 reads CASSSGQRNQPQHF. The DNA of the CDR3 is TGTGCCAGCAGTTCGGGACAGCGCAATCAGCCCCAGCATTTT.